The T cell receptor beta chain described here comes from a study of shared clonotypes between healthy human individuals. Caucasian adults residing in Nashville, Tennessee made up all the donors. The table came from immunoSEQ multiplex PCR; TCRdb's copy has only in-frame clones and leaves some out. The table records some 500,000 clones, 95% to 97% of them present only once. The sample comprised naive CD4+ T cells sorted from blood. The subset here: CD45RA+ positively selected. The receptor was isolated from a woman aged 25-40 years in good health.

The CDR3 coding sequence is TGTGCCAGCAGCCGCGATTTAGACAGGGAATCAGATACGCAGTATTTT. Translating it yields CASSRDLDRESDTQYF. This chain links TRBV5-4 with TRBJ2-3; TRBD1 agrees at 7 bases. Germline CDR1 is SGHNT and CDR2 is YYREEE (reference sequence). The CDR3 spans 16 residues. J was trimmed by 4 bases and V by 4 bases; bases with no gene match: 12.